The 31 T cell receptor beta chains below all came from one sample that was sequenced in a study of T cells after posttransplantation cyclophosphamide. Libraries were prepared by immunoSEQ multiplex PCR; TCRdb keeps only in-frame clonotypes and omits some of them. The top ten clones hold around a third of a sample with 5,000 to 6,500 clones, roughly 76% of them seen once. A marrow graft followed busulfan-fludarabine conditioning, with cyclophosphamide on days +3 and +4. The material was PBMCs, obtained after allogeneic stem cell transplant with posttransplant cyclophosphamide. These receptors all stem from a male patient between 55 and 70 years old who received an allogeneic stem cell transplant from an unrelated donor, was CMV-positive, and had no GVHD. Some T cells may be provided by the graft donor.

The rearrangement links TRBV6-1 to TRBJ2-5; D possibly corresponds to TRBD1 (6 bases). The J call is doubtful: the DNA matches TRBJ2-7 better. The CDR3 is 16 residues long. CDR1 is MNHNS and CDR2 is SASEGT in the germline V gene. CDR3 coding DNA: TGTGCCAGCAGTGAAGCTCAGGGGACCCCCTCCTACGAGCAGTACTTC. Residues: CASSEAQGTPSYEQYF.

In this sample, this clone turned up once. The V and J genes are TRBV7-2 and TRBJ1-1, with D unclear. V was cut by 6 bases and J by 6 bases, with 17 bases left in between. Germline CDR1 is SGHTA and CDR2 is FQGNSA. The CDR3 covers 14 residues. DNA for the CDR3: TGTGCCAGCAGACCCGATTTAGACAACCCTGAAGCTTTCTTT. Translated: CASRPDLDNPEAFF.

The CDR3 DNA follows: TGCGCCAGCAGCTCAGACAGGGGGACGTGGAACACTGAAGCTTTCTTT. This translates into CASSSDRGTWNTEAFF. The gene calls are TRBV5-1 and TRBJ1-1; 9 nucleotides line up with TRBD1. The CDR3 length is 16 residues. Germline assignment: CDR1 SGHRS and CDR2 YFSETQ. J lost 1 base, V lost 3 bases, and 7 bases had no gene match.

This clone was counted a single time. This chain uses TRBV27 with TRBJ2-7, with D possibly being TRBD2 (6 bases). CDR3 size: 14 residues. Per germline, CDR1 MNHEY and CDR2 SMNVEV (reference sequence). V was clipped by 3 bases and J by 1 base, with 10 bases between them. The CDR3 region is CASSLASVSYEQYF. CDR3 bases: TGTGCCAGCAGTTTGGCTAGCGTTTCCTACGAGCAGTACTTC.

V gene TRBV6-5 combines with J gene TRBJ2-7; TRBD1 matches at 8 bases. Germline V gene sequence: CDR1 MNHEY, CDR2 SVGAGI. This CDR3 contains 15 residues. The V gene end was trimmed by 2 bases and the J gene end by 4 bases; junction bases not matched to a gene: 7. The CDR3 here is CASSYRRTGIYEQYF. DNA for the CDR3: TGTGCCAGCAGTTACCGACGGACAGGGATATACGAGCAGTACTTC.

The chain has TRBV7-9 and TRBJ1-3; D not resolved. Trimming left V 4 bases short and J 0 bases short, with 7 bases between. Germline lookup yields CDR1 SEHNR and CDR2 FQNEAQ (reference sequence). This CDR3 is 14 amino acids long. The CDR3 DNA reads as TGTGCCAGCAGCTCAAGCTTCTCTGGAAACACCATATATTTT. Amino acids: CASSSSFSGNTIYF. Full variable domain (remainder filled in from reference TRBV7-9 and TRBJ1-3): DTGVSQNPRHKITKRGQNVTFRCDPISEHNRLYWYRQTLGQGPEFLTYFQNEAQLEKSRLLSDRFSAERPKGSFSTLEIQRTEQGDSAMYLCASSSSFSGNTIYFGEGSWLTVV.

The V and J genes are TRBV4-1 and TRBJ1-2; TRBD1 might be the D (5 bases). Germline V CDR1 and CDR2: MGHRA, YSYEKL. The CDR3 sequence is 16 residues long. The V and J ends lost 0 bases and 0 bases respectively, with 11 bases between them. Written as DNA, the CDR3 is TGCGCCAGCAGCCAAGATCCCGAGACAGCTAACTATGGCTACACCTTC. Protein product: CASSQDPETANYGYTF.

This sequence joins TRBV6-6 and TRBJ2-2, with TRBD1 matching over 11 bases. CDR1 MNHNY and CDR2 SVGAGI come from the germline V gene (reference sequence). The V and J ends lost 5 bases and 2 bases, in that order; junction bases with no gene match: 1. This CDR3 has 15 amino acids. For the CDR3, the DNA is TGTGCCAGCAGTGGGACAGGGGGAAACACCGGGGAGCTGTTTTTT. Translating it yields CASSGTGGNTGELFF.

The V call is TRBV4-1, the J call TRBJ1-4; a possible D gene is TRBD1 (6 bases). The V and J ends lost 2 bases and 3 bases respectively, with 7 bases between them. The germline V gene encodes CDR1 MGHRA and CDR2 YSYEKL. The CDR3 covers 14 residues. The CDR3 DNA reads TGCGCCAGCAGCCAAACAGGGCCTAATGAAAAACTGTTTTTT. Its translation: CASSQTGPNEKLFF.

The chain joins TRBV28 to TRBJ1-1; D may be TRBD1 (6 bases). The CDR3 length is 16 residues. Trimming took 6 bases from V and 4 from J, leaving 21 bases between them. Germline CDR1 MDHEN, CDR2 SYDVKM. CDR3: CASRLGRGRRATEAFF. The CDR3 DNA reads TGTGCCAGCAGACTGGGTAGGGGGAGACGTGCCACTGAAGCTTTCTTT.

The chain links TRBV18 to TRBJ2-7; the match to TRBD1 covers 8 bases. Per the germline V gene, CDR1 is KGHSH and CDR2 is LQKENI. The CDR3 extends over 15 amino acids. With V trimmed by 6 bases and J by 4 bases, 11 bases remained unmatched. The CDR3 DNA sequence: TGTGCCAGCTCGCGCACGGGGCAGGGGGCGTACGAGCAGTACTTC. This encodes CASSRTGQGAYEQYF. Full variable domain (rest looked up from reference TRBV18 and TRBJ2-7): NAGVMQNPRHLVRRRGQEARLRCSPMKGHSHVYWYRQLPEEGLKFMVYLQKENIIDESGMPKERFSAEFPKEGPSILRIQQVVRGDSAAYFCASSRTGQGAYEQYFGPGTRLTVT.

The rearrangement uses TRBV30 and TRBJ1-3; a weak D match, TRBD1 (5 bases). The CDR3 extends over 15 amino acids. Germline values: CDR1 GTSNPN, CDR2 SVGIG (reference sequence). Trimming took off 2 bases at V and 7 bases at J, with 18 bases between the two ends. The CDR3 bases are TGTGCCTGGAGTAAAAGGGGAAGGGTGAGGAACACCATATATTTT. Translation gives CAWSKRGRVRNTIYF.

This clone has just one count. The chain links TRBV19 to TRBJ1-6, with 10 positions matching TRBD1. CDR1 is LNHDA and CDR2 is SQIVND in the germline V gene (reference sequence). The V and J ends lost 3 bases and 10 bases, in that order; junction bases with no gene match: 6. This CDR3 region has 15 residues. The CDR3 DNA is TGTGCCAGTAGTATTCGACAGGGGGCACGATCACCCCTCCACTTT. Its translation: CASSIRQGARSPLHF.

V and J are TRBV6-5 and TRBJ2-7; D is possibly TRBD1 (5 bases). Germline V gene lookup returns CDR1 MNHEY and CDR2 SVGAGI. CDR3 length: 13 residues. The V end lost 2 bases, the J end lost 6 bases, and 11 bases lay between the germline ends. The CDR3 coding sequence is TGTGCCAGCAGTTACGGTCGGACATTCGAGCAGTACTTC. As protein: CASSYGRTFEQYF.

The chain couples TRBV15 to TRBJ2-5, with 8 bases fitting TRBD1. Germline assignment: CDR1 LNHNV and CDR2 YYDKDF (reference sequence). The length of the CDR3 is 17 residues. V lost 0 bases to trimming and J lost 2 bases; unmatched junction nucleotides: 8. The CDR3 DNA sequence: TGTGCCACCAGCAGAGATAAAGGGACAGGAAAGCAAGAGACCCAGTACTTC. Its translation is CATSRDKGTGKQETQYF. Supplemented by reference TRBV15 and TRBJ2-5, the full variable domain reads DAMVIQNPRYQVTQFGKPVTLSCSQTLNHNVMYWYQQKSSQAPKLLFHYYDKDFNNEADTPDNFQSRRPNTSFCFLDIRSPGLGDTAMYLCATSRDKGTGKQETQYFGPGTRLLVL.

This chain's CDR3 is CASSLGTGSYNEQFF. The DNA of the CDR3 is TGTGCCAGCAGCTTAGGGACGGGGTCCTACAATGAGCAGTTCTTC. The chain combines TRBV7-9 with TRBJ2-1; maybe TRBD2 (5 bases). Trimming took 1 base from V and 1 from J, leaving 8 bases between them. CDR3 length: 15 amino acids. Germline V gene lookup returns CDR1 SEHNR and CDR2 FQNEAQ (reference sequence).

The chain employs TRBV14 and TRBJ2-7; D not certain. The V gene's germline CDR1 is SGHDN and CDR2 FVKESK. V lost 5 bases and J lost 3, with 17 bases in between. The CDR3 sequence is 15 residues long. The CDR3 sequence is CASSKGPSEYYEQYF. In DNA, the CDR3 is TGTGCCAGCAGCAAAGGACCATCGGAGTACTACGAGCAGTACTTC.

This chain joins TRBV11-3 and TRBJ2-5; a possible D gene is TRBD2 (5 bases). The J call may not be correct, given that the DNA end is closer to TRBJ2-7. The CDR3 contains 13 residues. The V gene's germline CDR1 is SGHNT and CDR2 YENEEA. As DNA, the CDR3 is TGTGCCAGCAGCTTTAGCGACCAGTACGAGCAGTACTTC. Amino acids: CASSFSDQYEQYF.

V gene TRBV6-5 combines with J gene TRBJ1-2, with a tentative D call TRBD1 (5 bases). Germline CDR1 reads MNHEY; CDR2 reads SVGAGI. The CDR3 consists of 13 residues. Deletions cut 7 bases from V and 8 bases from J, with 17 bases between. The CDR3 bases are TGTGCCAGCAATGGCAGGGCCGTATTCGGCTACACCTTC. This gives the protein CASNGRAVFGYTF.

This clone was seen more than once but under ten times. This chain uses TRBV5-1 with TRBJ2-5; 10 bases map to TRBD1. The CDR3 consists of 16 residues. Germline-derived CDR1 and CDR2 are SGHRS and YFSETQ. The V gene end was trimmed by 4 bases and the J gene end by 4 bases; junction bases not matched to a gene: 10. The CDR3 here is CASSRHRDRGVETQYF. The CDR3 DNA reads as TGCGCCAGCAGCCGACACCGGGACAGGGGAGTAGAGACCCAGTACTTC.

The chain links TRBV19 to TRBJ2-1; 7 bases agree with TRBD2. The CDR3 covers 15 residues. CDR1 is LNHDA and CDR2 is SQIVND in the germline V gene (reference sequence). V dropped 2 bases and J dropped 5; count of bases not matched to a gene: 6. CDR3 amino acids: CASSINGLGDNEQFF. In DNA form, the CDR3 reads TGTGCCAGTAGTATAAACGGACTAGGGGACAATGAGCAGTTCTTC.

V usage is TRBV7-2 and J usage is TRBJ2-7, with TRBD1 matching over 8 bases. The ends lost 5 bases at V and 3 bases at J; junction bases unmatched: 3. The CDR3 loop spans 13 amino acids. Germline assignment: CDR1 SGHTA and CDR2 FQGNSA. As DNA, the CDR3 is TGTGCCAGCAGCCCTGGACAGGGCTACGAGCAGTACTTC. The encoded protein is CASSPGQGYEQYF.

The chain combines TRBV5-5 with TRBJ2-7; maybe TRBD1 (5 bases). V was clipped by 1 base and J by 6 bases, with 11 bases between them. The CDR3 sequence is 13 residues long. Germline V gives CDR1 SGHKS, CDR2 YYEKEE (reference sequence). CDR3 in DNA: TGTGCCAGCAGCTTGATTACAGGTTTCGAGCAGTACTTC. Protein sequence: CASSLITGFEQYF.

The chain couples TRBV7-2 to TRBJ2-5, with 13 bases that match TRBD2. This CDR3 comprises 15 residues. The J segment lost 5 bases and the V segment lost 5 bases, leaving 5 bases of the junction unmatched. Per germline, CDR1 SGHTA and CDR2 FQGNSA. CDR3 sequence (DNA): TGTGCCAGCAGCACTAGCGGGAGGGCCGGGGAGACCCAGTACTTC. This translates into CASSTSGRAGETQYF.

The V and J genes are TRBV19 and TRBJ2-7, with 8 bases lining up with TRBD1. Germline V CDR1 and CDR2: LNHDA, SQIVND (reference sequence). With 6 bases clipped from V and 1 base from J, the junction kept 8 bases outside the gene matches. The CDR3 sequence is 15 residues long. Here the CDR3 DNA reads TGTGCCAGTAGCCAAGGGAGGACAGGGTCCTACGAGCAGTACTTC. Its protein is CASSQGRTGSYEQYF.

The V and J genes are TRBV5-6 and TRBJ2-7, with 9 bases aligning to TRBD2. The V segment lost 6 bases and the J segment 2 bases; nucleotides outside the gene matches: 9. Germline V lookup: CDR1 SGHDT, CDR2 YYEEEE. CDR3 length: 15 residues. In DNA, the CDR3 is TGTGCCAGCACCCACCCGGCTAGCGGGACCTACGAGCAGTACTTC. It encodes CASTHPASGTYEQYF. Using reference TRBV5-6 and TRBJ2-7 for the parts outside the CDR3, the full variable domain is DAGVTQSPTHLIKTRGQQVTLRCSPKSGHDTVSWYQQALGQGPQFIFQYYEEEERQRGNFPDRFSGHQFPNYSSELNVNALLLGDSALYLCASTHPASGTYEQYFGPGTRLTVT.

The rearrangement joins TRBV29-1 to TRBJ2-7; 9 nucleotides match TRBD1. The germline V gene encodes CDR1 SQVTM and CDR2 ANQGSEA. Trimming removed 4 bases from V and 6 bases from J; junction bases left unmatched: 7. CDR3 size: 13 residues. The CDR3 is CSVGWTGVGEQYF. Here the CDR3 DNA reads TGCAGCGTTGGGTGGACAGGGGTCGGCGAGCAGTACTTC.

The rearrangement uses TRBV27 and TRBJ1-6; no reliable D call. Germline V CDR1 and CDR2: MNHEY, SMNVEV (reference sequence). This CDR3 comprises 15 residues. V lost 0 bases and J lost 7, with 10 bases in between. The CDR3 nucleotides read TGTGCCAGCAGTTTATCGAATGGCGGGAATTCACCCCTCCACTTT. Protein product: CASSLSNGGNSPLHF.

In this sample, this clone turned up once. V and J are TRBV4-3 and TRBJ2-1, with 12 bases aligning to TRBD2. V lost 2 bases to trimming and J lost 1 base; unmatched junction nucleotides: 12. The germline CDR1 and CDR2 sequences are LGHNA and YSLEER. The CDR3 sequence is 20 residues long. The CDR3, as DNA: TGCGCCAGCAGCCAAAGACCTAGTACTAGCGGGAGGCCTTCCTACAATGAGCAGTTCTTC. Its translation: CASSQRPSTSGRPSYNEQFF.

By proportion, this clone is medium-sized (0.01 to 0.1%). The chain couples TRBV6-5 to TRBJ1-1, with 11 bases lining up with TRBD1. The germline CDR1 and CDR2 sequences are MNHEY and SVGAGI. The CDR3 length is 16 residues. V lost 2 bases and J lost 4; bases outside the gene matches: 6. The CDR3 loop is CASSYLRGTGGTEAFF. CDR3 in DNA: TGTGCCAGCAGTTACCTCAGGGGGACAGGGGGCACTGAAGCTTTCTTT.

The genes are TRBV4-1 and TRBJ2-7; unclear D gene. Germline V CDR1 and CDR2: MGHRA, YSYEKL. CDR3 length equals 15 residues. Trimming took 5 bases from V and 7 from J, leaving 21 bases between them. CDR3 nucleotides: TGCGCCAGCAGCTCCTCGGGTCGGCGGCAATCAGAGCAGTACTTC. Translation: CASSSSGRRQSEQYF.